The 13 T cell receptor beta chains in this list originate from one sample, sequenced in a study of T cell responses to AZD1222 COVID-19 vaccine. Clones were read by immunoSEQ multiplex PCR, and TCRdb kept only the in-frame ones, dropping some. The sample has 90,000 to 110,000 clones, roughly 90% seen once. This specimen was peripheral blood, taken on day 0 of AZD1222 vaccination. Receptor source: an adult in good health.

This chain links TRBV24-1 with TRBJ1-2; 8 bases are shared with TRBD1. The CDR3 has 16 residues. From germline, CDR1 is KGHDR and CDR2 SFDVKD. V gave up 3 bases and J gave up 5 bases; unmatched junction bases: 10. CDR3 coding DNA: TGTGCCACCAGTGATCCACAAGGGACAGGAGAATATGGCTACACCTTC. Translation gives CATSDPQGTGEYGYTF.

CDR3 sequence (DNA): TGCAGTGCTAGTGCGGCGGGGCCCTCCTACGAGCAGTACTTC. It codes for CSASAAGPSYEQYF. The V gene is TRBV20-1, the J gene TRBJ2-7, with a possible D match to TRBD2 (6 bases). Germline CDR1 DFQATT, CDR2 SNEGSKA (reference sequence). The CDR3 sequence is 14 residues long. The V gene lost 3 bases and the J gene lost 0 bases, with 12 bases spanning the gap.

The rearrangement uses TRBV7-3 and TRBJ1-6, with D possibly TRBD1 on 5 matching bases. The germline V gene has CDR1 SGHTA and CDR2 FQGTGA. CDR3 length equals 15 residues. Deletions cut 2 bases from V and 7 bases from J, with 12 bases between. CDR3 coding DNA: TGTGCCAGCAGCTTATTAGGCAGGGCCAATTCACCCCTCCACTTT. This sequence encodes CASSLLGRANSPLHF.

This chain joins TRBV19 and TRBJ2-2; the D gene is possibly TRBD2 (6 bases). Germline V gene data show CDR1 as LNHDA and CDR2 as SQIVND (reference sequence). The V and J ends lost 5 bases and 4 bases respectively, with 17 bases between them. The CDR3 runs 16 residues. CDR3 DNA sequence: TGTGCCAGTAGTCGAGATGGAGGGGTGGGCACCGGGGAGCTGTTTTTT. It codes for CASSRDGGVGTGELFF.

This clone occurred once. The chain links TRBV12-3 or TRBV12-4 to TRBJ1-2; D might be TRBD1 (5 bases). This CDR3 has 13 amino acids. Trimming shortened V by 5 bases and J by 5 bases, and 12 bases separated the two germline ends. The CDR3 region has the DNA TGTGCCAGCAGTGGAGGCGGGGCTTATGGCTACACCTTC. This gives the protein CASSGGGAYGYTF.

V usage is TRBV6-5 and J usage is TRBJ1-1, with a possible D match to TRBD1 (6 bases). The CDR3 is 13 amino acids. V was trimmed by 7 bases and J by 7 bases, leaving 16 bases between them. From germline, CDR1 is MNHEY and CDR2 SVGAGI. The CDR3 DNA is TGTGCCAGCACCCCCCTGGGGGCTGTTGAAGCTTTCTTT. Protein sequence: CASTPLGAVEAFF.

This clone has a single count. The chain recombines TRBV9 with TRBJ2-1; weak D call: TRBD2 (6 bases). The germline CDR1 and CDR2 sequences are SGDLS and YYNGEE. The V end was cut by 0 bases, the J end by 3 bases, with 10 bases between. The CDR3 loop spans 15 amino acids. Here the CDR3 reads CASSVDTGGYNEQFF. The CDR3 nucleotides read TGTGCCAGCAGCGTAGATACCGGGGGCTACAATGAGCAGTTCTTC.

This clone was detected only once. The chain employs TRBV29-1 and TRBJ1-1, with 7 bases fitting TRBD1. Losses at the gene ends were 6 bases for V and 4 bases for J; bases not matched to a gene: 8. Germline V gene sequence: CDR1 SQVTM, CDR2 ANQGSEA. The CDR3 extends over 13 amino acids. The CDR3 region is CSVQLDRATEAFF. CDR3 nucleotides: TGCAGCGTCCAACTTGACAGGGCCACTGAAGCTTTCTTT.

This chain links TRBV10-3 with TRBJ1-2, with 9 positions matching TRBD1. Germline CDR1 reads ENHRY; CDR2 reads SYGVKD. J gave up 2 bases and V 6 bases, and 10 bases lay outside the gene matches. There are 16 residues in the CDR3. CDR3 in DNA: TGTGCCATCAGCCACAGGGGGACAGGGTTGAACTATGGCTACACCTTC. This sequence encodes CAISHRGTGLNYGYTF.

The V and J genes are TRBV5-1 and TRBJ2-3; D unresolved. The germline V gene encodes CDR1 SGHRS and CDR2 YFSETQ. This CDR3 contains 14 residues. V was trimmed by 1 base and J by 0 bases, leaving 6 bases between them. CDR3 residues: CASSLFASTDTQYF. In DNA form, the CDR3 reads TGCGCCAGCAGCTTGTTCGCGAGCACAGATACGCAGTATTTT.

This chain connects TRBV18 to TRBJ2-4; D is unclear. The CDR3 length is 14 residues. Germline CDR1 KGHSH, CDR2 LQKENI. Deletions cut 0 bases from V and 3 bases from J, with 6 bases between. CDR3 DNA sequence: TGTGCCAGCTCACCACCCTCGGACAAAAACATTCAGTACTTC. It yields the protein CASSPPSDKNIQYF. The complete variable domain, with remaining parts taken from reference TRBV18 and TRBJ2-4, reads NAGVMQNPRHLVRRRGQEARLRCSPMKGHSHVYWYRQLPEEGLKFMVYLQKENIIDESGMPKERFSAEFPKEGPSILRIQQVVRGDSAAYFCASSPPSDKNIQYFGAGTRLSVL.

The chain carries TRBV12-3 or TRBV12-4 and TRBJ1-5, with D perhaps matching TRBD1 (6 bases). Trimming shortened V by 6 bases and J by 6 bases, and 12 bases separated the two germline ends. The CDR3 sequence is 13 residues long. The CDR3 is CASRLRGGQPQHF. CDR3 coding DNA: TGTGCCAGCAGGTTACGAGGGGGTCAGCCCCAGCATTTT.

The V and J genes are TRBV28 and TRBJ1-5; 11 bases map to TRBD1. The V and J ends lost 5 bases and 11 bases, in that order; junction bases with no gene match: 2. Germline V gene data show CDR1 as MDHEN and CDR2 as SYDVKM. This CDR3 has 12 residues. The CDR3 loop is CASSGTGGSQHF. The DNA of the CDR3 is TGTGCCAGCAGTGGGACAGGGGGTTCCCAGCATTTT.